The 10 T cell receptor beta chains below were found in one sample sequenced in a study of identical twins. TCRdb re-analysed the 5' RACE reads in MiXCR, keeping a single row per CDR3 protein. Counted here are fewer than 550,000 distinct CDR3 sequences, roughly an eighth occurring once; the ten biggest clones make up about 1%. This sample was also put to use in a study of yellow fever vaccine responses in identical twins.

The sequenced sample consisted of CD4+ T cells sorted from blood. Every receptor here comes from a woman under 30 in good health.

This clonotype occurred a few times. The rearrangement uses TRBV5-1 and TRBJ2-7; D not certain. V was clipped by 4 bases and J by 0 bases, with 20 bases between them. Germline assignment: CDR1 SGHRS and CDR2 YFSETQ. This CDR3 contains 17 residues. CDR3 residues: CASSDKPSTPISYEQYF. CDR3 sequence (DNA): TGCGCCAGCAGCGATAAGCCGAGTACACCGATCTCCTACGAGCAGTACTTC.

The rearrangement uses TRBV3-1 and TRBJ2-7; TRBD1 matches 7 bases. The CDR3 has 14 residues. The germline V gene encodes CDR1 LGHDT and CDR2 YNNKEL (reference sequence). V was pared by 4 bases and J by 3 bases, with 6 bases of the junction left unmatched. The CDR3 DNA follows: TGTGCCAGCAGCCGAACAGGGGTCGTCTACGAGCAGTACTTC. Residues: CASSRTGVVYEQYF.

This clonotype was detected a few times. This chain joins TRBV3-1 and TRBJ2-1; TRBD2 aligns across 8 bases. Germline CDR1 LGHDT, CDR2 YNNKEL (reference sequence). The CDR3 is 14 amino acids. The junction had 14 bases not matched to a gene; V was cut back by 11 bases and J by 8 bases. Here the CDR3 reads CAVTPGGMWDEQFF. The CDR3, as DNA: TGTGCCGTCACGCCGGGGGGGATGTGGGATGAGCAGTTCTTC.

This rearrangement joins TRBV6-1 to TRBJ2-7, with 8 bases lining up with TRBD1. This CDR3 spans 15 amino acids. Looked up from germline, CDR1 is MNHNS and CDR2 is SASEGT. With V trimmed by 6 bases and J by 0 bases, 7 bases remained unmatched. The CDR3 loop reads CASRAGGKSSYEQYF. For the CDR3, the DNA is TGTGCCAGCAGGGCAGGGGGCAAGAGCTCCTACGAGCAGTACTTC.

This sequence joins TRBV3-1 and TRBJ2-1; TRBD2 aligns across 10 bases. Germline V gene sequence: CDR1 LGHDT, CDR2 YNNKEL (reference sequence). Trimming cost V 3 bases and J 15 bases; bases outside gene matches: 8. CDR3 length equals 13 residues. Here the CDR3 reads CASSQAGLAVLFF. The CDR3 nucleotides are TGTGCCAGCAGCCAGGCAGGACTAGCGGTCCTGTTCTTC.

V usage is TRBV6-1 and J usage is TRBJ2-7, with 8 bases lining up with TRBD1. The germline gives CDR1 MNHNS, CDR2 SASEGT. The CDR3 spans 16 residues. Losses at the gene ends were 6 bases for V and 3 bases for J; bases not matched to a gene: 13. The CDR3 region is CASSPRVDRAHYEQYF. In DNA form, the CDR3 reads TGTGCCAGCAGCCCCAGGGTGGACAGGGCTCACTACGAGCAGTACTTC.

The chain has TRBV3-1 and TRBJ2-6; 9 bases agree with TRBD1. This CDR3 spans 19 amino acids. The germline V gene has CDR1 LGHDT and CDR2 YNNKEL (reference sequence). Losses at the gene ends were 8 bases for V and 2 bases for J; bases not matched to a gene: 16. This CDR3 reads CASCSFPGQGGAGANVLTF. The CDR3 DNA reads as TGTGCCAGCTGTTCCTTCCCGGGACAGGGAGGCGCTGGGGCCAACGTCCTGACTTTC.

This clonotype was counted a few times. This chain uses TRBV20-1 with TRBJ2-7; the D is unclear. The ends were cut back, 0 bases at V and 2 bases at J, with 11 bases in the middle. The germline V gene has CDR1 DFQATT and CDR2 SNEGSKA (reference sequence). The CDR3 contains 14 residues. The CDR3 here is CSARENTQAYEQYF. Written as DNA, the CDR3 is TGCAGTGCTAGAGAGAATACTCAGGCCTACGAGCAGTACTTC.

The chain carries TRBV4-1 and TRBJ2-3; D uncertain. This CDR3 contains 17 residues. CDR1 and CDR2 (germline): MGHRA, YSYEKL. V lost 1 base and J 3 bases, leaving 17 bases between the germline ends. CDR3: CASSQVDLGLTTDTQYF. The CDR3, as DNA: TGCGCCAGCAGCCAAGTGGATCTTGGGCTCACTACAGATACGCAGTATTTT.

The rearrangement links TRBV11-3 to TRBJ2-3, with 7 bases that match TRBD2. Germline V CDR1 and CDR2: SGHNT, YENEEA. The CDR3 is 17 residues long. V shed 3 bases, J shed 0 bases, and the junction held 9 bases outside the gene matches. The CDR3 sequence: CASSFGGGGSSTDTQYF. The CDR3 coding sequence is TGTGCCAGCAGCTTCGGTGGCGGGGGATCAAGCACAGATACGCAGTATTTT.